One sample yielded the 6 T cell receptor beta chains listed below, sequenced in a study of shared clonotypes between healthy human individuals. TCRdb keeps only in-frame clones here, not all; method: immunoSEQ multiplex PCR. The repertoire has some 1.5 million clones, 95% to 97% of them found once; the top ten carry roughly 1.1%. The sequencing input was naive CD4+ T cells sorted from blood. Stated subset: CD45RA+ positively selected. The origin of the receptors is a man aged 25-40 years in good health.

In its sample, this clone was seen once. V and J are TRBV19 and TRBJ1-1; TRBD1 aligns across 9 bases. Germline values: CDR1 LNHDA, CDR2 SQIVND (reference sequence). CDR3 length equals 14 residues. V was pared by 11 bases and J by 3 bases, with 10 bases of the junction left unmatched. In nucleotides, the CDR3 is TGTGCCGGGAACAGGGGGCGCCTGGACACTGAAGCTTTCTTT. Translating gives CAGNRGRLDTEAFF.

J is TRBJ2-3 and V is TRBV28; the D is unclear. From germline, CDR1 is MDHEN and CDR2 SYDVKM. This CDR3 is 13 amino acids long. Trimming took off 3 bases at V and 8 bases at J, with 12 bases between the two ends. The CDR3 DNA is TGTGCCAGCAGTTTTCCGGTTGGTCTTACGCAGTATTTT. As protein: CASSFPVGLTQYF.

V usage is TRBV5-1 and J usage is TRBJ1-5; possibly TRBD1 for D (6 bases). Trimming took 0 bases from V and 4 from J, leaving 23 bases between them. The CDR3 extends over 19 amino acids. Germline V gene sequence: CDR1 SGHRS, CDR2 YFSETQ. CDR3 amino acids: CASSLGPVSGTRRNQPQHF. The DNA for the CDR3 is TGCGCCAGCAGCTTGGGGCCTGTGTCCGGGACAAGGAGAAATCAGCCCCAGCATTTT.

V and J are TRBV5-1 and TRBJ1-2; no definite D call. The V and J ends lost 0 bases and 4 bases respectively, with 19 bases between them. The germline gives CDR1 SGHRS, CDR2 YFSETQ. The CDR3 loop spans 17 amino acids. CDR3 loop: CASSLEEGGRGSYGYTF. DNA of the CDR3: TGCGCCAGCAGCTTGGAAGAGGGCGGGCGGGGATCCTATGGCTACACCTTC.

As for this clone: Other DNA sequences in the same sample also yield this CDR3. CDR3 nucleotide sequence: TGTGCCAGCAGCTCGCCGGGACAGGGTAACACTGAAGCTTTCTTT. It yields the protein CASSSPGQGNTEAFF. The rearrangement links TRBV5-4 to TRBJ1-1; TRBD1 matches at 9 bases. The CDR3 is 15 residues long. Germline V gene data show CDR1 as SGHNT and CDR2 as YYREEE (reference sequence). Germline trimming cut 3 bases from V and 2 bases from J; bases unmatched to any gene: 5.

The chain is built from TRBV29-1 and TRBJ1-1, with D tentatively TRBD1 (5 bases). V gave up 4 bases and J gave up 7 bases, with 7 bases separating them. This CDR3 is built from 10 residues. Germline assignment: CDR1 SQVTM and CDR2 ANQGSEA. CDR3 region: CSVGDYEAFF. DNA for the CDR3: TGCAGCGTTGGGGACTATGAAGCTTTCTTT.